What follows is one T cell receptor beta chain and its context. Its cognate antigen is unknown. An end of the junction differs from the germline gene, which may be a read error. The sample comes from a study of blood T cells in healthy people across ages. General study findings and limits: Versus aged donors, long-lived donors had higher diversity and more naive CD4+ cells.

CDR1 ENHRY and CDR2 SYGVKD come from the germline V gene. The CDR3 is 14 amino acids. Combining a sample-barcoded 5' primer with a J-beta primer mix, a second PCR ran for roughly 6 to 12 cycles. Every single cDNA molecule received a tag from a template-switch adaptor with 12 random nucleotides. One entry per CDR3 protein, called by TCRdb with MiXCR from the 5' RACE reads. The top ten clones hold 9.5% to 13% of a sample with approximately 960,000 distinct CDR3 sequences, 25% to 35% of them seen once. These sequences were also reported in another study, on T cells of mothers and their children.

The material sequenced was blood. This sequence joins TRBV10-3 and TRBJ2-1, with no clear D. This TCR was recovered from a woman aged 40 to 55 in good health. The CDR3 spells CVISPGDLYNEQFF. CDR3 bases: TGTGTCATCAGTCCCGGCGACCTCTACAATGAGCAGTTCTTC.